These 26 T cell receptor beta chains came from one sample sequenced in a study of blood T cell repertoires in COVID-19. Clones were sequenced by immunoSEQ multiplex PCR, and TCRdb holds only the in-frame ones, with some missing. The table lists more than 150,000 clones, roughly 81% of them singletons. The specimen was peripheral blood. The receptors originated from a woman at least 80 years old with COVID-19, enrolled during active disease.

This chain joins TRBV6-5 and TRBJ2-7; possible D gene TRBD2, 6 bases. This CDR3 spans 13 amino acids. Germline CDR1 and CDR2: MNHEY and SVGAGI. The V end was cut by 10 bases, the J end by 2 bases, with 15 bases between. The CDR3 sequence is CAIRGGGTYEQYF. The CDR3 coding sequence is TGTGCCATCCGGGGTGGGGGGACCTACGAGCAGTACTTC.

This clone appeared a single time. This chain links TRBV7-9 with TRBJ1-4; 9 bases are shared with TRBD1. The CDR3 sequence is 15 residues long. In germline, CDR1 is SEHNR, CDR2 FQNEAQ (reference sequence). V shed 3 bases, J shed 6 bases, and the junction held 5 bases outside the gene matches. CDR3 in DNA: TGTGCCAGCAGCTTGGGGACAGGGCAGGATGAAAAACTGTTTTTT. This codes for CASSLGTGQDEKLFF.

The chain uses TRBV5-6 and TRBJ2-5, with 9 bases that match TRBD1. Germline trimming cut 0 bases from V and 5 bases from J; bases unmatched to any gene: 5. The CDR3 is 15 amino acids. CDR1 is SGHDT and CDR2 is YYEEEE in the germline V gene. CDR3 bases: TGTGCCAGCAGCTTGGTGCGACAGGGGGTCGAGACCCAGTACTTC. Protein sequence: CASSLVRQGVETQYF.

The V and J genes are TRBV11-2 and TRBJ2-7, with 8 bases matching TRBD1. The CDR3 extends over 15 amino acids. CDR1 is SGHAT and CDR2 is FQNNGV in the germline V gene. Trimming took 5 bases from V and 0 from J; bases not matched to a gene: 6. CDR3: CASSPWTGLSYEQYF. CDR3 DNA sequence: TGTGCCAGCAGCCCCTGGACAGGGCTCTCCTACGAGCAGTACTTC.

The V call is TRBV5-5, the J call TRBJ1-4; no clear D gene. Germline V CDR1 and CDR2: SGHKS, YYEKEE (reference sequence). Trimming stripped 2 bases from V and 5 bases from J, with 7 bases between. The CDR3 length is 13 residues. In DNA, the CDR3 is TGTGCCAGCAGCTTAATAGAGAATGAAAAACTGTTTTTT. Translation gives CASSLIENEKLFF.

The rearrangement links TRBV12-3 or TRBV12-4 to TRBJ1-5; D unclear. This CDR3 comprises 13 residues. V lost 2 bases and J lost 7, with 9 bases in between. The CDR3 nucleotides read TGTGCCAGCAGTTTAAGGACTGACCAGCCCCAGCATTTT. Translated, it gives CASSLRTDQPQHF.

This chain connects TRBV5-4 to TRBJ2-3; D is perhaps TRBD2 (7 bases). The germline V gene has CDR1 SGHNT and CDR2 YYREEE (reference sequence). The CDR3 runs 17 residues. V was pared by 4 bases and J by 4 bases, with 22 bases between. CDR3 loop: CASSLGYGGPRADTQYF. CDR3 DNA sequence: TGTGCCAGCAGCCTGGGTTACGGGGGGCCTAGGGCAGATACGCAGTATTTT.

The chain links TRBV9 to TRBJ2-6; D not certain. This CDR3 is 16 amino acids long. Germline CDR1 and CDR2: SGDLS and YYNGEE. V was shortened by 2 bases and J by 2 bases, with 11 bases between the two germline ends. The CDR3 spells CASSVSSPPGANVLTF. The CDR3 DNA reads TGTGCCAGCAGCGTTAGTAGCCCTCCTGGGGCCAACGTCCTGACTTTC. The variable domain in full, with the rest retrieved from reference TRBV9 and TRBJ2-6, is DSGVTQTPKHLITATGQRVTLRCSPRSGDLSVYWYQQSLDQGLQFLIQYYNGEERAKGNILERFSAQQFPDLHSELNLSSLELGDSALYFCASSVSSPPGANVLTFGAGSRLTVL.

The J gene is TRBJ2-1, the V gene TRBV5-6; TRBD2 matches at 15 bases. The CDR3 extends over 15 amino acids. Germline V gives CDR1 SGHDT, CDR2 YYEEEE. The junction had 3 bases not matched to a gene; V was cut back by 2 bases and J by 9 bases. The CDR3 region has the DNA TGTGCCAGCAGCTTTGGACTAGCGGGAGGGGGTGAGCAGTTCTTC. Residues: CASSFGLAGGGEQFF.

The V call is TRBV28, the J call TRBJ2-3; D possibly corresponds to TRBD2 (6 bases). Trimming removed 7 bases from V and 6 bases from J, with 14 bases in between. There are 13 residues in the CDR3. From germline, CDR1 is MDHEN and CDR2 SYDVKM. The CDR3 DNA reads TGTGCCAGCACCAGCGGGTACCCCGATACGCAGTATTTT. Amino acid sequence: CASTSGYPDTQYF.

The rearrangement joins TRBV5-4 to TRBJ2-1; D might be TRBD2 (6 bases). Germline V gene lookup returns CDR1 SGHNT and CDR2 YYREEE (reference sequence). Trimming left V 0 bases short and J 7 bases short, with 14 bases between. There are 15 residues in the CDR3. CDR3 sequence: CASSLGGGTYNEQFF. CDR3 DNA sequence: TGTGCCAGCAGCTTGGGTGGGGGGACTTATAATGAGCAGTTCTTC.

This chain links TRBV6-2 or TRBV6-3 with TRBJ2-7; 9 nucleotides match TRBD1. Germline trimming cut 4 bases from V and 2 bases from J; bases unmatched to any gene: 9. The germline CDR1 and CDR2 sequences are MNHEY and SVGEGT. This CDR3 has 16 residues. The CDR3 here is CASSWDRVKGTYEQYF. The CDR3, as DNA: TGTGCCAGCAGTTGGGACAGGGTAAAGGGAACCTACGAGCAGTACTTC.

A few counts support this clone. This sequence joins TRBV7-2 and TRBJ2-4, with TRBD1 matching over 10 bases. Germline CDR1 SGHTA, CDR2 FQGNSA. J gave up 7 bases and V 4 bases, and 7 bases lay outside the gene matches. The length of the CDR3 is 15 residues. CDR3 in DNA: TGTGCCAGCAGCTACCGGACAGGGGGGGATAACATTCAGTACTTC. It translates to CASSYRTGGDNIQYF.

The chain joins TRBV7-3 to TRBJ1-1, with D possibly matching TRBD1 (5 bases). The CDR3 has 14 residues. The germline V gene encodes CDR1 SGHTA and CDR2 FQGTGA. The ends were cut back, 5 bases at V and 4 bases at J, with 14 bases in the middle. CDR3 loop: CASSPQGGTTEAFF. CDR3 in DNA: TGTGCCAGCAGCCCGCAGGGAGGGACCACTGAAGCTTTCTTT.

The chain carries TRBV4-2 and TRBJ2-2, with 7 bases matching TRBD2. With V trimmed by 4 bases and J by 4 bases, 9 bases remained unmatched. The V gene's germline CDR1 is LGHNA and CDR2 YNFKEQ. The CDR3 has 16 residues. CDR3 amino acids: CASSPRGGSPTGELFF. As DNA, the CDR3 is TGTGCCAGCAGCCCCCGTGGCGGGAGTCCCACCGGGGAGCTGTTTTTT.

This chain connects TRBV7-9 to TRBJ1-6; 9 nucleotides line up with TRBD1. Unmatched junction bases numbered 7, after V lost 4 bases and J lost 6 bases. The CDR3 has 16 residues. Per the germline V gene, CDR1 is SEHNR and CDR2 is FQNEAQ (reference sequence). Written as DNA, the CDR3 is TGTGCCAGCAGCTCGTTTTTGGGACAGGGTAATTCACCCCTCCACTTT. Amino acid sequence: CASSSFLGQGNSPLHF.

The chain uses TRBV11-3 and TRBJ2-2; TRBD2 matches at 10 bases. Germline trimming cut 4 bases from V and 1 base from J; bases unmatched to any gene: 9. Germline CDR1 SGHNT, CDR2 YENEEA. This CDR3 has 18 residues. In DNA form, the CDR3 reads TGTGCCAGCAGCTCAGGGACTAGCGTGGGCCTGAACACCGGGGAGCTGTTTTTT. Translating it yields CASSSGTSVGLNTGELFF.

The chain employs TRBV6-1 and TRBJ2-7; the D gene is possibly TRBD2 (6 bases). Per germline, CDR1 MNHNS and CDR2 SASEGT. With 2 bases removed from V and 2 bases from J, the gap between germline ends came to 19 bases. The CDR3 has 17 residues. CDR3 amino acids: CASSEWVWRERTYEQYF. Here the CDR3 DNA reads TGTGCCAGCAGTGAATGGGTCTGGAGGGAGAGGACCTACGAGCAGTACTTC.

The chain uses TRBV28 and TRBJ2-7; no clear D gene. The CDR3 is 13 residues long. Deletions cut 5 bases from V and 1 base from J, with 9 bases between. In germline, CDR1 is MDHEN, CDR2 SYDVKM. This CDR3 reads CASSPPGSYEQYF. DNA for the CDR3: TGTGCCAGCAGTCCTCCGGGTTCCTACGAGCAGTACTTC.

DNA of the CDR3: TGTGCCAGTAGTATCAGTAGCGGGGGGGACCAAGAGACCCAGTACTTC. Protein: CASSISSGGDQETQYF. This chain uses TRBV19 with TRBJ2-5; 11 bases line up with TRBD2. Germline CDR1 and CDR2: LNHDA and SQIVND (reference sequence). The CDR3 spans 16 residues. V was clipped by 3 bases and J by 0 bases; unmatched bases: 3. Full variable domain (outside the CDR3, taken from reference TRBV19 and TRBJ2-5): DGGITQSPKYLFRKEGQNVTLSCEQNLNHDAMYWYRQDPGQGLRLIYYSQIVNDFQKGDIAEGYSVSREKKESFPLTVTSAQKNPTAFYLCASSISSGGDQETQYFGPGTRLLVL.

J is TRBJ1-5 and V is TRBV19; TRBD1 might be the D (5 bases). The V end was cut by 7 bases, the J end by 2 bases, with 12 bases between. The CDR3 spans 14 residues. Germline lookup yields CDR1 LNHDA and CDR2 SQIVND (reference sequence). The CDR3 DNA reads as TGTGCCAGTAAGGCCTGGGGGGGCAATCAGCCCCAGCATTTT. This sequence encodes CASKAWGGNQPQHF.

The chain uses TRBV7-9 and TRBJ2-1; D may be TRBD2 (6 bases). This CDR3 is built from 12 residues. V dropped 5 bases and J dropped 14 bases, with 16 bases sitting between them. CDR1 SEHNR and CDR2 FQNEAQ come from the germline V gene (reference sequence). This CDR3 is CASSPRDSLEFF. As DNA, the CDR3 is TGTGCCAGCAGCCCTCGGGACTCCCTAGAGTTCTTC.

The V call is TRBV12-3 or TRBV12-4, the J call TRBJ2-7, with D possibly TRBD2 on 5 matching bases. The CDR3 is made up of 13 amino acids. With 3 bases removed from V and 0 bases from J, the gap between germline ends came to 6 bases. This CDR3 is CASSFTSSYEQYF. Here the CDR3 DNA reads TGTGCCAGCAGTTTCACTAGCTCCTACGAGCAGTACTTC.

The J gene is TRBJ2-7, the V gene TRBV29-1; the match to TRBD1 covers 10 bases. The V and J ends lost 4 bases and 5 bases, in that order; junction bases with no gene match: 11. Germline lookup yields CDR1 SQVTM and CDR2 ANQGSEA. The CDR3 is 15 amino acids. The CDR3 DNA reads as TGCAGCGTTGCGGTGCTGGGACAGGGGAGGGACGAGCAGTACTTC. It specifies CSVAVLGQGRDEQYF.

The chain employs TRBV4-1 and TRBJ1-1, with a weak D call TRBD1 (5 bases). This CDR3 spans 14 amino acids. Germline-derived CDR1 and CDR2 are MGHRA and YSYEKL. The V gene lost 8 bases and the J gene lost 6 bases, with 19 bases spanning the gap. CDR3 nucleotides: TGCGCCAGCGGCAAGGACAACTCAGGAGCTGAAGCTTTCTTT. This encodes CASGKDNSGAEAFF.

CDR3 bases: TGTGCCAGCAGGGAACAGGGTCGGGACTATGGCTACACCTTC. It codes for CASREQGRDYGYTF. V gene TRBV11-2 combines with J gene TRBJ1-2; D is perhaps TRBD1 (6 bases). CDR1 is SGHAT and CDR2 is FQNNGV in the germline V gene. V lost 6 bases and J 3 bases, leaving 14 bases between the germline ends. The CDR3 runs 14 residues.